These 10 T cell receptor beta chains were all obtained from the same sample, sequenced in a study of T cells in Graves' hyperthyroidism and ophthalmopathy. Regions amplified from RNA transcripts were the TCR beta CDR3 regions. First-round RT-PCR targeting the TCR CDR3 was performed with the HTBI primer set. TCRdb re-called the multiplex PCR reads through MiXCR, storing one row per CDR3 protein. The table records 600,000 or so distinct CDR3 sequences, just over 45% of them present only once. Material for sequencing was peripheral blood or thyroid tissue (not recorded which). These receptors originate from a woman under 30 with Graves' hyperthyroidism.

This sequence joins TRBV7-9 and TRBJ1-4; TRBD1 matches at 9 bases. Per the germline V gene, CDR1 is SEHNR and CDR2 is FQNEAQ (reference sequence). The CDR3 sequence is 16 residues long. With 5 bases clipped from V and 8 bases from J, the junction kept 12 bases outside the gene matches. Written as DNA, the CDR3 is TGTGCCAGCAGCCCGGCGGTGAACAGGGGGCGCGAAAAACTGTTTTTT. Encoded protein: CASSPAVNRGREKLFF.

This clonotype has more than one count but fewer than ten. J is TRBJ2-7 and V is TRBV20-1, with D tentatively TRBD2 (5 bases). From germline, CDR1 is DFQATT and CDR2 SNEGSKA (reference sequence). Trimming pared 2 bases from V and 7 bases from J, leaving 9 bases between. This CDR3 is built from 11 residues. The CDR3 spells CSARTRVEQYF. As DNA, the CDR3 is TGCAGTGCTAGAACTAGAGTAGAGCAGTACTTC.

This chain links TRBV29-1 with TRBJ2-7, with 9 bases that match TRBD1. V lost 7 bases to trimming and J lost 4 bases; unmatched junction nucleotides: 8. Germline-derived CDR1 and CDR2 are SQVTM and ANQGSEA. There are 13 residues in the CDR3. The CDR3 DNA reads as TGCAGCGCTAGACAGGGGGGGAGATACGAGCAGTACTTC. It encodes CSARQGGRYEQYF.

Many counts were recorded for this clonotype. The genes are TRBV7-2 and TRBJ1-2; unclear D gene. V was cut by 1 base and J by 5 bases, with 5 bases left in between. The germline V gene has CDR1 SGHTA and CDR2 FQGNSA. The CDR3 spans 12 residues. CDR3 sequence: CASSLVTYGYTF. As DNA, the CDR3 is TGTGCCAGCAGCTTAGTCACTTATGGCTACACCTTC.

The rearrangement links TRBV29-1 to TRBJ2-3, with 7 bases that match TRBD1. Per the germline V gene, CDR1 is SQVTM and CDR2 is ANQGSEA. V lost 6 bases, J lost 4 bases, and 10 bases stayed unmatched. CDR3 length equals 14 residues. This chain's CDR3 is CSVQTGIQADTQYF. CDR3 nucleotide sequence: TGCAGCGTGCAGACAGGGATTCAAGCAGATACGCAGTATTTT.

Many counts were recorded for this clonotype. J is TRBJ1-2 and V is TRBV10-3; D ambiguous. The CDR3 length is 13 residues. Deletions cut 3 bases from V and 7 bases from J, with 12 bases between. Germline values: CDR1 ENHRY, CDR2 SYGVKD. The CDR3: CAISEQRETGYTF. In nucleotides, the CDR3 is TGTGCCATCAGTGAACAAAGGGAAACTGGCTACACCTTC.

This clonotype showed up just a few times. The chain is built from TRBV6-5 and TRBJ2-2, with a weak D call TRBD1 (6 bases). CDR3 length: 14 amino acids. Germline V gene sequence: CDR1 MNHEY, CDR2 SVGAGI. The V and J ends lost 5 bases and 6 bases respectively, with 13 bases between them. The chain's CDR3 is CASSNRVGAGELFF. In nucleotides, the CDR3 is TGTGCCAGCAGTAACAGGGTTGGTGCCGGGGAGCTGTTTTTT.

This chain joins TRBV24-1 and TRBJ2-7, with D possibly being TRBD1 (6 bases). Germline V gene sequence: CDR1 KGHDR, CDR2 SFDVKD. The CDR3 extends over 16 amino acids. Trimming took off 2 bases at V and 1 base at J, with 14 bases between the two ends. CDR3 bases: TGTGCCACCAGTGATTCCCAGGGGACACCGTCCTACGAGCAGTACTTC. Translated: CATSDSQGTPSYEQYF.

This clonotype was recorded at least ten times. The rearrangement joins TRBV10-3 to TRBJ2-7; 7 bases are shared with TRBD1. Unmatched junction bases numbered 7, after V lost 5 bases and J lost 6 bases. There are 13 residues in the CDR3. Germline V gene sequence: CDR1 ENHRY, CDR2 SYGVKD. The CDR3 DNA reads as TGTGCCATCAGTCTTGACAGGGTTGCCGAGCAGTACTTC. Amino acids: CAISLDRVAEQYF.

This clonotype was seen more than once but under ten times. The chain uses TRBV7-2 and TRBJ1-3; possibly TRBD1 for D (5 bases). The ends were cut back, 3 bases at V and 2 bases at J, with 17 bases in the middle. The CDR3 consists of 17 residues. Germline V gene sequence: CDR1 SGHTA, CDR2 FQGNSA. The CDR3 DNA is TGTGCCAGCAGCTTGGTCCCCAACGAGGGGCCTGGAAACACCATATATTTT. Its translation: CASSLVPNEGPGNTIYF.